The rows below give T cell receptor beta chains drawn from one sample of a study of Ad26.COV2.S vaccination and SARS-CoV-2 variants. Sequencing used immunoSEQ multiplex PCR; TCRdb keeps in-frame clones, though not all of them. This sample has about 180,000 clones, with around 88% found just once. This sample comprised peripheral blood, obtained after recovery from COVID-19. These receptors were collected from a human donor who had recovered from COVID-19. Both conserved end residues are part of each CDR3. D genes are given only for firm matches. Size is stated for part of the rows, as once, few or many counts, or as a class when the clone is expanded.

>TRBV19|once|TRBJ2-3|TRBD2
CASSASGRTDTQYF
TGTGCCAGTAGTGCTAGCGGGAGGACAGATACGCAGTATTTT
>TRBV5-1|NA|TRBJ1-1|NA
CASSLRAPTTQGGGMNTEAFF
TGCGCCAGCAGCTTAAGGGCCCCAACGACACAGGGCGGGGGCATGAACACTGAAGCTTTCTTT
>TRBV3-1/TRBV3-2|NA|TRBJ2-7|TRBD1
CASSQDWGQGRVQYF
TGTGCCAGCAGCCAAGATTGGGGACAGGGTCGCGTGCAGTACTTC
>TRBV5-4|few|TRBJ2-7|TRBD2
CASSLREGSDEQYF
TGTGCCAGCAGCTTGCGGGAGGGGAGTGACGAGCAGTACTTC
>TRBV6-6|NA|TRBJ2-7|TRBD2
CASSHGGEQYF
TGTGCCAGCAGCCACGGGGGGGAGCAGTACTTC
>TRBV2|NA|TRBJ1-6|TRBD1
CATTGQKDSPLHF
TGTGCCACCACGGGACAGAAAGATTCACCCCTCCACTTT
>TRBV4-2|NA|TRBJ1-4|NA
CASSQDVRGGEKLFF
TGTGCCAGCAGCCAAGATGTGCGGGGTGGTGAAAAACTGTTTTTT
>TRBV7-9|NA|TRBJ1-1|NA
CASSWETTEAFF
TGTGCCAGCAGCTGGGAAACCACTGAAGCTTTCTTT
>TRBV2|once|TRBJ2-1|TRBD1
CASAGGLAYNEQFF
TGTGCCAGCGCAGGGGGCCTTGCCTACAATGAGCAGTTCTTC
>TRBV6-1|NA|TRBJ2-3|TRBD1
CASTDPEGALQDTQYF
TGTGCCAGCACTGACCCAGAGGGGGCCCTTCAAGATACGCAGTATTTT
>TRBV10-2|once|TRBJ2-3|NA
CASSDWRGTKDTQYF
TGCGCCAGCAGTGATTGGAGGGGGACCAAAGATACGCAGTATTTT
>TRBV2|NA|TRBJ2-5|NA
CASSEALGGTGETQYF
TGTGCCAGCAGTGAAGCGCTTGGGGGGACCGGAGAGACCCAGTACTTC
>TRBV28|NA|TRBJ2-1|NA
CASRDGGPGAYNEQFF
TGTGCCAGCAGAGACGGGGGTCCCGGGGCCTACAATGAGCAGTTCTTC
>TRBV9|NA|TRBJ2-1|NA
CASSGDWGYNEQFF
TGTGCCAGCTCGGGGGACTGGGGCTATAATGAGCAGTTCTTC
>TRBV6-5|NA|TRBJ2-5|NA
CASSYSSGGPQETQYF
TGTGCCAGCAGTTACTCGAGCGGAGGGCCCCAAGAGACCCAGTACTTC
>TRBV30|NA|TRBJ1-2|NA
CAFRARENYGYTF
TGTGCCTTCAGGGCTAGGGAAAACTATGGCTACACCTTC
>TRBV15|NA|TRBJ1-1|NA
CATSRDTRREAFF
TGTGCCACCAGCAGAGACACCCGCAGGGAAGCTTTCTTT
>TRBV10-3|once|TRBJ2-5|NA
CAISESTQGETQYF
TGTGCCATCAGTGAGTCGACCCAAGGGGAGACCCAGTACTTC
>TRBV6-1|NA|TRBJ2-2|NA
CASSEKERWDTVNTGELFF
TGTGCCAGCAGTGAAAAAGAAAGGTGGGACACCGTAAACACCGGGGAGCTGTTTTTT
>TRBV4-1|NA|TRBJ1-5|TRBD1
CASSPGTGANSPQHF
TGCGCCAGCAGCCCCGGGACAGGGGCCAATTCGCCCCAGCATTTT
>TRBV27|NA|TRBJ2-5|NA
CATRDSQEPGETQYF
TGTGCCACTCGGGACTCCCAAGAACCGGGGGAGACCCAGTACTTC
>TRBV7-9|NA|TRBJ1-3|NA
CASSPTGLSGNTIYF
TGTGCCAGCAGCCCGACAGGACTCTCTGGAAACACCATATATTTT
>TRBV7-9|NA|TRBJ1-1|TRBD1
CASSEGGRSEAFF
TGTGCCAGCAGCGAAGGGGGCCGATCTGAAGCTTTCTTT
>TRBV5-6|NA|TRBJ2-2|TRBD1
CASSLGQGAPGELFF
TGTGCCAGCAGCCTGGGACAGGGGGCGCCCGGGGAGCTGTTTTTT
>TRBV7-3|NA|TRBJ2-7|TRBD1
CASSRDSRYEQYF
TGTGCCAGCAGCCGGGACAGTCGCTACGAGCAGTACTTC
>TRBV30|NA|TRBJ2-3|TRBD2
CAWSETSGSPDTQYF
TGTGCCTGGAGTGAGACTAGCGGGAGCCCAGATACGCAGTATTTT
>TRBV6-2/TRBV6-3|NA|TRBJ1-5|NA
CASSYSGQPQHF
TGTGCCAGCAGTTACTCGGGTCAGCCCCAGCATTTT
>TRBV19|NA|TRBJ1-6|TRBD1
CASSSQGSDSPLHF
TGTGCCAGTAGTTCACAGGGGTCGGATTCACCCCTCCACTTT
>TRBV5-5|few|TRBJ2-2|TRBD1
CASSLVGTGNTGELFF
TGTGCCAGCAGCTTGGTCGGGACAGGGAACACCGGGGAGCTGTTTTTT
>TRBV19|NA|TRBJ2-7|TRBD2
CASSSPRNSGGSYEQYF
TGTGCCAGTAGTTCCCCTCGGAATAGCGGGGGATCCTACGAGCAGTACTTC
>TRBV2|NA|TRBJ1-4|NA
CASSLGGGGEKLFF
TGTGCCAGCTCTCTAGGAGGGGGGGGCGAAAAACTGTTTTTT
>TRBV12-3/TRBV12-4|NA|TRBJ2-7|NA
CASSLRSEQYF
TGTGCCAGCAGTTTAAGGTCCGAGCAGTACTTC
>TRBV15|NA|TRBJ2-4|NA
CATSRVVWNIQYF
TGTGCCACCAGCAGAGTGGTTTGGAACATTCAGTACTTC
>TRBV19|few|TRBJ1-2|NA
CASWDNMYYGYTF
TGTGCCAGCTGGGACAATATGTATTATGGCTACACCTTC
>TRBV4-1|NA|TRBJ2-3|NA
CASSQDYADTQYF
TGCGCCAGCAGCCAAGATTACGCAGATACGCAGTATTTT
>TRBV10-1|NA|TRBJ2-5|TRBD2
CASSELRTSGRETQYF
TGCGCCAGCAGTGAACTCCGGACTAGCGGGAGAGAGACCCAGTACTTC
>TRBV5-1|NA|TRBJ1-4|TRBD1
CASSLDGRGRRTNEKLFF
TGCGCCAGCAGCTTGGATGGCAGGGGGCGGAGAACTAATGAAAAACTGTTTTTT
>TRBV5-1|NA|TRBJ1-6|TRBD1
CASSSSTGGYNSPLHF
TGCGCCAGCAGCTCTTCGACAGGGGGGTATAATTCACCCCTCCACTTT
>TRBV10-3|NA|TRBJ2-1|TRBD1
CAISPIGTGGSYNEQFF
TGTGCCATCAGTCCCATAGGGACAGGGGGCTCCTACAATGAGCAGTTCTTC
>TRBV24-1|NA|TRBJ1-1|NA
CATSDSAWGGEAFF
TGTGCCACCAGTGATTCGGCTTGGGGGGGAGAAGCTTTCTTT
>TRBV2|NA|TRBJ2-1|TRBD2
CASSGGLGGEQFF
TGTGCCAGCAGTGGGGGACTAGGAGGTGAGCAGTTCTTC
>TRBV18|NA|TRBJ2-1|NA
CASSPAGSPSYNEQFF
TGTGCCAGCTCACCTGCCGGGAGTCCATCCTACAATGAGCAGTTCTTC
>TRBV10-2|NA|TRBJ1-1|NA
CASSPDVGTEAFF
TGCGCCAGCAGTCCGGACGTAGGCACTGAAGCTTTCTTT